A single sample gave rise to the 20 T cell receptor beta chains below, sequenced in a study of CD8 T cells in ankylosing spondylitis. In TCRdb, the 5' RACE reads were re-called with MiXCR into one record per CDR3 protein. The sample has roughly 100,000 distinct CDR3 sequences, nearly 25% seen once. Sequencing used synovial fluid, either unsorted or a sorted T cell fraction (not recorded which). These receptors were collected from a male donor with ankylosing spondylitis.

The rearrangement links TRBV5-1 to TRBJ1-6; TRBD1 is a possible D gene (6 bases). Trimming took off 2 bases at V and 8 bases at J, with 14 bases between the two ends. The CDR3 has 15 amino acids. Germline V gene sequence: CDR1 SGHRS, CDR2 YFSETQ. The CDR3 is CASSLEGTTDSPLHF. CDR3 DNA sequence: TGCGCCAGCAGCTTAGAAGGGACAACCGATTCACCCCTCCACTTT.

This chain joins TRBV7-9 and TRBJ2-7; 11 bases are a match to TRBD2. V lost 5 bases to trimming and J lost 13 bases; unmatched junction nucleotides: 16. CDR3 size: 15 residues. CDR1 is SEHNR, CDR2 FQNEAQ, per germline (reference sequence). The CDR3 DNA follows: TGTGCCAGCAGCAACACTAGCGGGGGCACCTGGGGGTGTTACTTC. Its translation: CASSNTSGGTWGCYF. Full variable domain (missing parts from reference TRBV7-9 and TRBJ2-7): DTGVSQNPRHKITKRGQNVTFRCDPISEHNRLYWYRQTLGQGPEFLTYFQNEAQLEKSRLLSDRFSAERPKGSFSTLEIQRTEQGDSAMYLCASSNTSGGTWGCYFGPGTRLTVT.

This clonotype has at least ten counts. J is TRBJ2-3 and V is TRBV7-4; D is possibly TRBD2 (5 bases). Germline assignment: CDR1 SGHVT and CDR2 SQSDAQ. CDR3 length equals 16 residues. Trimming removed 6 bases at V and 2 bases at J, with 18 bases between. CDR3 nucleotide sequence: TGTGCCAGCAGTCTGATACTAGAGAACTTCACAGATACGCAGTATTTT. Protein product: CASSLILENFTDTQYF.

The rearrangement uses TRBV24-1 and TRBJ1-1; no clear D gene. This CDR3 has 12 amino acids. Germline CDR1 is KGHDR and CDR2 is SFDVKD. The germline V and J ends were trimmed by 6 bases and 3 bases, with 7 bases remaining between them. CDR3 sequence: CATSMADTEAFF. DNA of the CDR3: TGTGCCACCAGTATGGCAGACACTGAAGCTTTCTTT.

There are a few counts of this clonotype. The V and J genes are TRBV6-5 and TRBJ1-1; D is unclear. V was clipped by 0 bases and J by 2 bases, with 7 bases between them. CDR3 length: 14 residues. The germline gives CDR1 MNHEY, CDR2 SVGAGI. In DNA, the CDR3 is TGTGCCAGCAGTTACTCGAGAGCTAACACTGAAGCTTTCTTT. Residues: CASSYSRANTEAFF.

This clonotype was picked up a small number of times. CDR3 nucleotides: TGTGCCAGCAGCTTGGGGTTAGGCCCGGGATACTTC. It is translated as CASSLGLGPGYF. The chain uses TRBV5-8 and TRBJ2-4; the D gene is possibly TRBD2 (5 bases). Germline V gene sequence: CDR1 SGHTS, CDR2 YDEGEE. This CDR3 comprises 12 residues. The V and J ends lost 0 bases and 16 bases respectively, with 14 bases between them.

J is TRBJ2-2 and V is TRBV5-1, with D possibly TRBD2 on 6 matching bases. CDR3 length: 16 residues. The ends were cut back, 3 bases at V and 7 bases at J, with 19 bases in the middle. Germline assignment: CDR1 SGHRS and CDR2 YFSETQ. The DNA for the CDR3 is TGCGCCAGCAGCTCCCCGTCTTCCGGGAGTATCGGGGAGCTGTTTTTT. It codes for CASSSPSSGSIGELFF.

The chain recombines TRBV6-1 with TRBJ1-2; weak D call: TRBD1 (5 bases). Germline loops: CDR1 MNHNS, CDR2 SASEGT. V lost 7 bases and J lost 0, with 6 bases in between. CDR3 length: 12 amino acids. CDR3 region: CASKQANYGYTF. CDR3 bases: TGTGCCAGCAAACAGGCTAACTATGGCTACACCTTC.

This clonotype was detected a few times. The genes are TRBV2 and TRBJ2-7; TRBD1 matches at 7 bases. CDR1 SNHLY and CDR2 FYNNEI come from the germline V gene. The CDR3 length is 14 residues. Unmatched junction bases numbered 7, after V lost 5 bases and J lost 3 bases. The CDR3 loop is CASSRYGTVYEQYV. CDR3 DNA: TGTGCCAGCAGTAGATACGGGACAGTCTACGAGCAGTACGTC.

This chain links TRBV28 with TRBJ2-3; D not certain. Trimming took off 10 bases at V and 4 bases at J, with 6 bases between the two ends. The length of the CDR3 is 10 residues. Germline V gene lookup returns CDR1 MDHEN and CDR2 SYDVKM. The CDR3 loop is CATYADTQYF. CDR3 in DNA: TGTGCCACGTACGCAGATACGCAGTATTTT. The full variable domain, completed using reference TRBV28 and TRBJ2-3, is DVKVTQSSRYLVKRTGEKVFLECVQDMDHENMFWYRQDPGLGLRLIYFSYDVKMKEKGDIPEGYSVSREKKERFSLILESASTNQTSMYLCATYADTQYFGPGTRLTVL.

This clonotype was seen more than once but under ten times. The CDR3 sequence is CASSLAAYNSPLHF. CDR3 nucleotide sequence: TGTGCCAGCAGCTTAGCGGCTTATAATTCACCCCTCCACTTT. The genes are TRBV7-9 and TRBJ1-6, with D unresolved. CDR3 length equals 14 residues. Germline V gives CDR1 SEHNR, CDR2 FQNEAQ (reference sequence). The V end was cut by 0 bases, the J end by 4 bases, with 4 bases between.

The V call is TRBV3-1, the J call TRBJ1-6; no firm D call. The CDR3 has 16 amino acids. Between the trimmed V and J ends, which lost 3 bases and 7 bases, there was a span of 16 bases. Germline lookup yields CDR1 LGHDT and CDR2 YNNKEL (reference sequence). For the CDR3, the DNA is TGTGCCAGCAGCCAGGACCCGGCGGGGAACAATTCACCCCTCCACTTT. It translates to CASSQDPAGNNSPLHF.

V is TRBV7-2 and J is TRBJ2-1; D gene uncertain. V was shortened by 3 bases and J by 8 bases, with 5 bases between the two germline ends. The V gene's germline CDR1 is SGHTA and CDR2 FQGNSA. The CDR3 length is 11 residues. CDR3 residues: CASSFQYEQFF. The DNA of the CDR3 is TGTGCCAGCAGCTTTCAATATGAGCAGTTCTTC.

This clonotype came up many times. V and J are TRBV7-9 and TRBJ2-2; D not certain. Germline assignment: CDR1 SEHNR and CDR2 FQNEAQ (reference sequence). Between the trimmed V and J ends, which lost 5 bases and 7 bases, there was a span of 5 bases. The CDR3 is 11 amino acids. CDR3 residues: CASSDVGELFF. CDR3 coding DNA: TGTGCCAGCAGCGATGTCGGGGAGCTGTTTTTT.

A few counts support this clonotype. The chain links TRBV3-1 to TRBJ2-3; tentatively, D is TRBD2 (5 bases). The CDR3 runs to 16 residues. From germline, CDR1 is LGHDT and CDR2 YNNKEL (reference sequence). V dropped 6 bases and J dropped 5 bases, with 21 bases sitting between them. The CDR3: CASRAGVDYQIDTQYF. DNA for the CDR3: TGTGCCAGCAGGGCTGGGGTAGACTACCAGATAGATACGCAGTATTTT.

This clonotype was detected a few times. V and J are TRBV11-2 and TRBJ2-5, with D perhaps being TRBD1 or TRBD2 (5 bases each). The germline V gene encodes CDR1 SGHAT and CDR2 FQNNGV. V was shortened by 3 bases and J by 2 bases, with 13 bases between the two germline ends. The CDR3 covers 15 residues. This CDR3 is CASSFYGGTQETQYF. CDR3 coding DNA: TGTGCCAGCAGCTTTTATGGGGGAACACAAGAGACCCAGTACTTC.

This chain connects TRBV15 to TRBJ2-2, with TRBD2 as a possible D gene (6 bases). The length of the CDR3 is 16 residues. Germline-derived CDR1 and CDR2 are LNHNV and YYDKDF (reference sequence). V shed 5 bases and J shed 4 bases, with 17 bases lying between them. In DNA form, the CDR3 reads TGTGCCACCAGCGTCCGGGGGTGGGAGACCACCGGGGAGCTGTTTTTT. This translates into CATSVRGWETTGELFF.

In this sample, this clonotype turned up a few times. The CDR3 sequence: CASSYLAGYNEQFF. The CDR3 DNA reads as TGTGCCAGCAGCTACCTAGCGGGTTACAATGAGCAGTTCTTC. V is TRBV7-2 and J is TRBJ2-1, with 8 bases that match TRBD2. With V trimmed by 4 bases and J by 4 bases, 3 bases remained unmatched. Germline CDR1 reads SGHTA; CDR2 reads FQGNSA. The CDR3 is 14 amino acids.

The V and J genes are TRBV7-2 and TRBJ1-5; 7 nucleotides agree with TRBD1. The V gene end was trimmed by 5 bases and the J gene end by 0 bases; junction bases not matched to a gene: 4. CDR1 and CDR2 (germline): SGHTA, FQGNSA. This CDR3 region has 15 residues. CDR3 nucleotide sequence: TGTGCCAGCAGCCTAACAGGGGTTAGCAATCAGCCCCAGCATTTT. This sequence encodes CASSLTGVSNQPQHF.

This clonotype showed up just once. This chain links TRBV14 with TRBJ2-3, with D maybe TRBD1 (6 bases). The CDR3 is made up of 13 amino acids. Germline V gene data show CDR1 as SGHDN and CDR2 as FVKESK. Trimming left V 2 bases short and J 6 bases short, with 9 bases between. The CDR3 DNA is TGTGCCAGCAGCCAAAACAGGGTTGATACGCAGTATTTT. This sequence encodes CASSQNRVDTQYF.